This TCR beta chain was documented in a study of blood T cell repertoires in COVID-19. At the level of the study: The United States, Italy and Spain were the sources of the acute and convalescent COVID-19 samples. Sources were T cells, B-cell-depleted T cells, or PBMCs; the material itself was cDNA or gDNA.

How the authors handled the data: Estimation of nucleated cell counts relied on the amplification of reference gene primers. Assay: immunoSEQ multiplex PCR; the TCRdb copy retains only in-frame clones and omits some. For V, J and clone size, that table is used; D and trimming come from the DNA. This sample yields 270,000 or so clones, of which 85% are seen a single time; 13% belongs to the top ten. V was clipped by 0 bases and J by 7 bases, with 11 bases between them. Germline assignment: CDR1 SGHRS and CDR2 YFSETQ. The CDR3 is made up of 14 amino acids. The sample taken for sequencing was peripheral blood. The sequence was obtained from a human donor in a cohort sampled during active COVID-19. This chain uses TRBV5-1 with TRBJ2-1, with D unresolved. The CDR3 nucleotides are TGCGCCAGCAGCTTGGAGGCGCTAGGAAATGAGCAGTTCTTC. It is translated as CASSLEALGNEQFF. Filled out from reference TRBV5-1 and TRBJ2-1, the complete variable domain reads KAGVTQTPRYLIKTRGQQVTLSCSPISGHRSVSWYQQTPGQGLQFLFEYFSETQRNKGNFPGRFSGRQFSNSRSEMNVSTLELGDSALYLCASSLEALGNEQFFGPGTRLTVL.